This T cell receptor (beta chain) was documented in a study of T cell clonality in common variable immunodeficiency. The V and J ends lost 5 bases and 5 bases, in that order; junction bases with no gene match: 9. The CDR3 extends over 15 amino acids. CDR1 is SGHVS and CDR2 is FNYEAQ in the germline V gene. Points from the study as a whole: Compared with healthy controls, CVID subjects showed increased TCRbeta clonality, mostly in about a third. CVID subjects shared fewer TCRbeta clones than healthy controls did.

TCRdb's copy holds only in-frame clones and misses some; the assay was immunoSEQ multiplex PCR. The sample shows roughly 51,000 clones, none of them appearing just once. Ten or more counts support this clone. No antigen is known for it. The read ends 3 residues shy of where the CDR3 ends; the end is completed using the germline J gene. Each donor provided roughly 4.5 to 8 ml of heparinized whole blood. This chain joins TRBV7-6 and TRBJ2-1, with 7 bases fitting TRBD1. Input material: peripheral blood mononuclear cells. This sequence was found in a person aged 18 to 70 in good health. The CDR3 protein is CASSLSAGTDNEQFF. The sequenced part of the CDR3 DNA is TGTGCCAGCAGCCTTTCCGCCGGGACAGACAATGAG.